This T cell receptor (beta chain) was identified in a study of T cells in localized non-small cell lung cancer. This table comes from immunoSEQ multiplex PCR, and its TCRdb copy is limited to in-frame clones, with some not included. The sample contains about 11,000 clones, 82% of which appear only once. CDR3 length: 19 residues. Germline V CDR1 and CDR2: MGHRA, YSYEKL. V was shortened by 0 bases and J by 4 bases, with 24 bases between the two germline ends. Of note for this clone: Its antigen is undetermined. A read error is likely here: a far larger clone is one base away.

Study outcomes and limitations: Tumor trailed uninvolved adjacent lung in T cell clonality, which peaked there. A median of roughly 57 clones ranked among the top 100 in tumor appeared in adjacent lung. Heterogeneity stays possible, as sequencing covered only one tumor region.

This material consisted of peripheral blood mononuclear cells, taken before any cancer treatment. The receptor's source is an older female donor with stage II lung adenocarcinoma. The V call is TRBV4-1, the J call TRBJ1-2; D perhaps matches TRBD1 (6 bases). CDR3 protein: CASSQDQSVLGGPPYGYTF. The CDR3, as DNA: TGCGCCAGCAGCCAAGATCAGTCGGTGCTCGGGGGCCCGCCCTATGGCTACACCTTC.